The 20 T cell receptor beta chains listed next were all sequenced from one sample in a study of T cell repertoires in cytomegalovirus infection. For these receptors, no antigen is known. TCRdb independently ran MiXCR on the reads; one entry per CDR3 protein. In the table there are approximately 260,000 distinct CDR3 sequences, less than 25% of which are singletons. Here the sequenced sample was cultured PBMCs, taken from culture after CMV antigen stimulation. The receptors stem from a human donor in good health (CMV status not recorded). Some clones in this sample may be carry-over from other donors' samples.

The sample holds many counts of this clonotype. This sequence joins TRBV7-2 and TRBJ1-4, with D unclear. V dropped 5 bases and J dropped 0 bases, with 10 bases sitting between them. The CDR3 is 15 residues long. The germline V gene encodes CDR1 SGHTA and CDR2 FQGNSA. Here the CDR3 DNA reads TGTGCCAGCAGCCGATACAGTTCAACTAATGAAAAACTGTTTTTT. Encoded protein: CASSRYSSTNEKLFF.

V and J are TRBV5-4 and TRBJ2-1, with TRBD2 identical over 11 bases. The CDR3 consists of 17 residues. Germline CDR1 SGHNT, CDR2 YYREEE (reference sequence). Trimming took 0 bases from V and 4 from J; bases not matched to a gene: 6. The CDR3 coding sequence is TGTGCCAGCAGCTTGGATAGCGGGAGGGCAAAGTACAATGAGCAGTTCTTC. This encodes CASSLDSGRAKYNEQFF.

This clonotype was found a few times. The CDR3 nucleotides are TGCAGTGCTCCATCGATTTTTACAGGGAACACTGAAGCTTTCTTT. This encodes CSAPSIFTGNTEAFF. The V call is TRBV20-1, the J call TRBJ1-1; D is possibly TRBD1 (5 bases). Trimming removed 5 bases at V and 1 base at J, with 17 bases between. CDR1 is DFQATT and CDR2 is SNEGSKA in the germline V gene (reference sequence). The length of the CDR3 is 15 residues.

J is TRBJ2-1 and V is TRBV27; D gene unclear. This CDR3 region has 14 residues. Per germline, CDR1 MNHEY and CDR2 SMNVEV (reference sequence). V lost 2 bases and J 6 bases, leaving 11 bases between the germline ends. CDR3 DNA: TGTGCCAGCAGTTTAAGGCGGCCAATCAATGAGCAGTTCTTC. The encoded protein is CASSLRRPINEQFF.

The chain carries TRBV6-1 and TRBJ1-5; 9 nucleotides match TRBD1. From germline, CDR1 is MNHNS and CDR2 SASEGT. The CDR3 sequence is 20 residues long. J lost 7 bases, V lost 6 bases, and 25 bases had no gene match. The CDR3 bases are TGTGCCAGCAGGAAGATCCGGGACAGGGAAGTTGGGGGTCGGGGACAGCCCCAGCATTTT. Residues: CASRKIRDREVGGRGQPQHF.

There are a few counts of this clonotype. V and J are TRBV29-1 and TRBJ2-1; 14 bases map to TRBD2. With 6 bases clipped from V and 4 bases from J, the junction kept 8 bases outside the gene matches. Per the germline V gene, CDR1 is SQVTM and CDR2 is ANQGSEA. CDR3 length equals 16 residues. In DNA form, the CDR3 reads TGCAGCGTCGTCGGGACTAGCGGGAGAGGTTACAATGAGCAGTTCTTC. Translation gives CSVVGTSGRGYNEQFF.

The chain carries TRBV4-3 and TRBJ2-1; D may be TRBD1 (6 bases). The length of the CDR3 is 16 residues. V was trimmed by 0 bases and J by 7 bases, leaving 16 bases between them. The V gene's germline CDR1 is LGHNA and CDR2 YSLEER. CDR3 amino acids: CASSQDQGRGFNEQFF. The CDR3 DNA follows: TGCGCCAGCAGCCAAGACCAGGGGCGCGGATTTAATGAGCAGTTCTTC.

In this sample, this clonotype turned up a few times. The genes are TRBV7-2 and TRBJ2-6; D not resolved. This CDR3 has 17 amino acids. From germline, CDR1 is SGHTA and CDR2 FQGNSA. V lost 1 base, J lost 1 base, and 11 bases lay in between. CDR3 amino acids: CASSLGGWVSGANVLTF. The DNA for the CDR3 is TGTGCCAGCAGCTTAGGGGGTTGGGTATCTGGGGCCAACGTCCTGACTTTC.

This clonotype has a count of ten or more. The chain links TRBV7-6 to TRBJ2-7; 9 bases match TRBD2. J lost 0 bases, V lost 6 bases, and 3 bases had no gene match. This CDR3 comprises 14 residues. Germline V gives CDR1 SGHVS, CDR2 FNYEAQ. The CDR3 here is CASSLSGSSYEQYF. The CDR3 DNA reads TGTGCCAGCAGTCTTAGCGGGAGCTCCTACGAGCAGTACTTC. The complete variable domain, with remaining parts taken from reference TRBV7-6 and TRBJ2-7, reads GAGVSQSPRYKVTKRGQDVALRCDPISGHVSLYWYRQALGQGPEFLTYFNYEAQQDKSGLPNDRFSAERPEGSISTLTIQRTEQRDSAMYRCASSLSGSSYEQYFGPGTRLTVT.

This clonotype was observed at least ten times. This chain connects TRBV25-1 to TRBJ1-5, with D possibly TRBD1 on 5 matching bases. V shed 2 bases and J shed 4 bases, with 9 bases lying between them. From germline, CDR1 is MGHDK and CDR2 SYGVNS. CDR3 length: 14 residues. The CDR3 bases are TGTGCCAGCAGTGAACCAGGGCGTAATCAGCCCCAGCATTTT. Amino acids: CASSEPGRNQPQHF.

This clonotype appeared a few times. The chain joins TRBV18 to TRBJ2-7, with D perhaps TRBD1 (6 bases). The V end lost 5 bases, the J end lost 2 bases, and 19 bases lay between the germline ends. The CDR3 length is 16 residues. The germline V gene encodes CDR1 KGHSH and CDR2 LQKENI. This CDR3 is CASSGPGGDPPYEQYF. The CDR3, as DNA: TGTGCCAGCTCAGGCCCTGGGGGCGACCCCCCCTACGAGCAGTACTTC. The variable domain in full, with the rest retrieved from reference TRBV18 and TRBJ2-7, is NAGVMQNPRHLVRRRGQEARLRCSPMKGHSHVYWYRQLPEEGLKFMVYLQKENIIDESGMPKERFSAEFPKEGPSILRIQQVVRGDSAAYFCASSGPGGDPPYEQYFGPGTRLTVT.

The table lists this clonotype with many counts. The chain combines TRBV7-2 with TRBJ1-1; 7 bases align to TRBD1. This CDR3 has 13 residues. V lost 3 bases and J lost 7; bases outside the gene matches: 5. Germline values: CDR1 SGHTA, CDR2 FQGNSA. CDR3 amino acids: CASSFLQGHEAFF. CDR3 nucleotides: TGTGCCAGCAGCTTTTTACAGGGGCATGAAGCTTTCTTT.

The rearrangement joins TRBV10-3 to TRBJ1-5, with D perhaps TRBD1 (6 bases). Per germline, CDR1 ENHRY and CDR2 SYGVKD. The CDR3 extends over 12 amino acids. With 7 bases removed from V and 6 bases from J, the gap between germline ends came to 10 bases. The CDR3 sequence is CAIKGESQPQHF. CDR3 DNA: TGTGCCATCAAGGGGGAATCTCAGCCCCAGCATTTT.

Remarks on this clonotype: A junction end diverges from the germline sequence, so it may reflect a read error. The rearrangement links TRBV6-1 to TRBJ2-3; 11 nucleotides match TRBD2. Germline V gene sequence: CDR1 MNHNS, CDR2 SASEGT. This CDR3 has 16 amino acids. For the CDR3, the DNA is TGTGCCAGCAGTTCCTTAGCGGGAGGGTACACACATACGCAGTATTTT. Protein: CASSSLAGGYTHTQYF.

This clonotype has at least ten counts. The V call is TRBV7-6, the J call TRBJ2-1; 10 bases are a match to TRBD2. The CDR3 is made up of 18 amino acids. Unmatched junction bases numbered 13, after V lost 2 bases and J lost 6 bases. Germline V gives CDR1 SGHVS, CDR2 FNYEAQ. The CDR3 region has the DNA TGTGCCAGCAGCTTATTCGCTAGCGGGGGACTGGGAGGCAATGAGCAGTTCTTC. As protein: CASSLFASGGLGGNEQFF. Complete variable domain (other parts from reference TRBV7-6 and TRBJ2-1): GAGVSQSPRYKVTKRGQDVALRCDPISGHVSLYWYRQALGQGPEFLTYFNYEAQQDKSGLPNDRFSAERPEGSISTLTIQRTEQRDSAMYRCASSLFASGGLGGNEQFFGPGTRLTVL.

In this sample, this clonotype turned up many times. The chain uses TRBV7-7 and TRBJ2-7, with TRBD2 as a possible D gene (5 bases). Trimming stripped 0 bases from V and 3 bases from J, with 12 bases between. The germline CDR1 and CDR2 sequences are SSHAT and FNYEAQ (reference sequence). The CDR3 runs to 15 residues. The CDR3 DNA reads TGTGCCAGCAGCTTAGCCGGCGGGCGGAACTACGAGCAGTACTTC. It encodes CASSLAGGRNYEQYF.

The V gene is TRBV29-1, the J gene TRBJ2-3, with TRBD1 as a possible D gene (5 bases). V lost 8 bases, J lost 4 bases, and 13 bases lay in between. CDR1 and CDR2 from the germline V gene are SQVTM and ANQGSEA. CDR3 length: 12 residues. The CDR3 spells CSLKGNADTQYF. CDR3 coding DNA: TGCAGCCTGAAGGGGAACGCAGATACGCAGTATTTT.

The rearrangement uses TRBV7-6 and TRBJ2-3; D could derive from TRBD1 or TRBD2 (6 bases each). The germline V gene has CDR1 SGHVS and CDR2 FNYEAQ. The CDR3 sequence is 16 residues long. Trimming cost V 5 bases and J 0 bases, with 15 bases left between them. The CDR3 region has the DNA TGTGCCAGCAGCCCGGGGGCGACGACTAGCACAGATACGCAGTATTTT. It specifies CASSPGATTSTDTQYF.

This clonotype was found a few times. The chain couples TRBV28 to TRBJ2-7; D not resolved. CDR1 is MDHEN and CDR2 is SYDVKM in the germline V gene. There are 12 residues in the CDR3. Trimming pared 7 bases from V and 2 bases from J, leaving 9 bases between. Written as DNA, the CDR3 is TGTGCCAGCAAGGAAAGTACCTACGAGCAGTACTTC. As protein: CASKESTYEQYF. Filled out from reference TRBV28 and TRBJ2-7, the complete variable domain reads DVKVTQSSRYLVKRTGEKVFLECVQDMDHENMFWYRQDPGLGLRLIYFSYDVKMKEKGDIPEGYSVSREKKERFSLILESASTNQTSMYLCASKESTYEQYFGPGTRLTVT.

The sample holds many counts of this clonotype. Here the CDR3 reads CASSFTGEASQPQHF. In nucleotides, the CDR3 is TGTGCCAGCAGCTTCACAGGGGAGGCAAGTCAGCCCCAGCATTTT. The chain couples TRBV7-2 to TRBJ1-5, with 7 positions matching TRBD1. CDR1 and CDR2 (germline): SGHTA, FQGNSA. The CDR3 spans 15 residues. Losses at the gene ends were 3 bases for V and 6 bases for J; bases not matched to a gene: 8. The variable domain in full, completed from reference TRBV7-2 and TRBJ1-5, reads GAGVSQSPSNKVTEKGKDVELRCDPISGHTALYWYRQSLGQGLEFLIYFQGNSAPDKSGLPSDRFSAERTGGSVSTLTIQRTQQEDSAVYLCASSFTGEASQPQHFGDGTRLSIL.